A few counts support the clone carrying this T cell receptor beta chain. Its antigen remains unknown. The V gene end was trimmed by 5 bases and the J gene end by 2 bases; junction bases not matched to a gene: 13. The CDR3 sequence is 18 residues long. Germline assignment: CDR1 MDHEN and CDR2 SYDVKM. Method: immunoSEQ multiplex PCR; TCRdb's copy keeps in-frame clones and lacks some. The sample has about 30,000 clones; about 74% are singletons. The source of the sample is a study of OX40 agonist ivuxolimab in advanced cancers. Study in general: Patients were dosed with the agonistic anti-OX40 (CD134) antibody ivuxolimab. Head and neck, renal cell, melanoma or hepatocellular carcinoma were the cancers that dose-escalation patients had.

Findings of the study overall: In CD8+ T cells, expanded clones were on average more numerous than in CD4+. Clonal expansion in partial responders at 0.1-3.0 mg/kg ranked among the lowest.

The sample was CD4+ or CD8+ T cells sorted from blood, taken in a trial of the OX40 agonist ivuxolimab. The TCR originated in an adult with an advanced solid tumor such as melanoma, head and neck, liver or kidney cancer. The gene calls are TRBV28 and TRBJ1-5; 9 bases line up with TRBD1. The CDR3 reads CASSDPGQGMKGNQPQHF. For the CDR3, the DNA is TGTGCCAGCAGTGATCCGGGACAGGGAATGAAGGGCAATCAGCCCCAGCATTTT.